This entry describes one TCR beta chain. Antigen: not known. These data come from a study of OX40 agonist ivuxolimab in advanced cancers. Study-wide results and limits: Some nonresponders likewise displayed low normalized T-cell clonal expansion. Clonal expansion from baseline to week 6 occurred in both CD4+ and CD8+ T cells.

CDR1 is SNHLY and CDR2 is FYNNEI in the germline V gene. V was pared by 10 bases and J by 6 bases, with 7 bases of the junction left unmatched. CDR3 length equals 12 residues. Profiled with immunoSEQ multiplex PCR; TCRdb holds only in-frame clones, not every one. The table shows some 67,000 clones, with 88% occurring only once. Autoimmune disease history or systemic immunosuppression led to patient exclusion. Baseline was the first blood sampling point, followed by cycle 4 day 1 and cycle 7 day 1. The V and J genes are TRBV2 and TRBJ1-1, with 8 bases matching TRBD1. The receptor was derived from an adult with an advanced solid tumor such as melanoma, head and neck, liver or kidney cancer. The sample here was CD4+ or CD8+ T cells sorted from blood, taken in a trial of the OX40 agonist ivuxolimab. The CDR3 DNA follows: TGTGCCACCTTAGACAGGGGCCCTGAAGCTTTCTTT. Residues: CATLDRGPEAFF.